These 14 T cell receptor beta chains originate from one sample sequenced in a study of blood T cell repertoires in COVID-19. Repertoires were generated with immunoSEQ multiplex PCR, while TCRdb's copy carries only in-frame clones and drops some. Altogether about 240,000 clones are present, roughly nine tenths being singletons, with the ten largest covering 6% to 9%. Input material: peripheral blood. These receptors all come from a man aged 55 to 70 who had recovered from COVID-19.

A single count supports this clone. The chain links TRBV2 to TRBJ1-2; no reliable D call. The CDR3 runs 13 residues. The V end lost 7 bases, the J end lost 4 bases, and 13 bases lay between the germline ends. Germline loops: CDR1 SNHLY, CDR2 FYNNEI. The CDR3 is CASTAQRPYGYTF. The CDR3 nucleotides read TGTGCCAGCACGGCCCAGCGCCCCTATGGCTACACCTTC. Using reference TRBV2 and TRBJ1-2 for the parts outside the CDR3, the full variable domain is EPEVTQTPSHQVTQMGQEVILRCVPISNHLYFYWYRQILGQKVEFLVSFYNNEISEKSEIFDDQFSVERPDGSNFTLKIRSTKLEDSAMYFCASTAQRPYGYTFGSGTRLTVV.

The chain recombines TRBV7-9 with TRBJ1-2, with TRBD1 identical over 8 bases. The J segment lost 4 bases and the V segment lost 4 bases, leaving 20 bases of the junction unmatched. CDR1 SEHNR and CDR2 FQNEAQ come from the germline V gene (reference sequence). The CDR3 runs to 19 residues. In DNA form, the CDR3 reads TGTGCCAGCAGCTCATCGGACAGGGCGTCATTCGCCTATTCCTATGGCTACACCTTC. This codes for CASSSSDRASFAYSYGYTF. Variable domain in full (rest from reference TRBV7-9 and TRBJ1-2): DTGVSQNPRHKITKRGQNVTFRCDPISEHNRLYWYRQTLGQGPEFLTYFQNEAQLEKSRLLSDRFSAERPKGSFSTLEIQRTEQGDSAMYLCASSSSDRASFAYSYGYTFGSGTRLTVV.

The chain has TRBV6-1 and TRBJ2-1; D possibly corresponds to TRBD2 (7 bases). CDR1 and CDR2 (germline): MNHNS, SASEGT. Trimming stripped 2 bases from V and 9 bases from J, with 20 bases between. The CDR3 has 16 residues. DNA for the CDR3: TGTGCCAGCAGTGAAATTTGGGGGGGCCAAAATAGTGAGCAGTTCTTC. Its protein product is CASSEIWGGQNSEQFF.

V gene TRBV5-5 combines with J gene TRBJ1-2; D is possibly TRBD1 (6 bases). The germline V and J ends were trimmed by 4 bases and 4 bases, with 14 bases remaining between them. Germline-derived CDR1 and CDR2 are SGHKS and YYEKEE (reference sequence). The CDR3 runs to 14 residues. For the CDR3, the DNA is TGTGCCAGCAGCCCGCAGGGGTTAACCTATGGCTACACCTTC. Translating gives CASSPQGLTYGYTF.

CDR3 amino acids: CASSLVAGGAYEQYV. In DNA form, the CDR3 reads TGTGCCAGCAGCTTAGTAGCGGGGGGTGCCTACGAGCAGTACGTC. The chain employs TRBV7-6 and TRBJ2-7; 10 bases line up with TRBD2. The CDR3 consists of 15 residues. Germline CDR1 SGHVS, CDR2 FNYEAQ. Germline trimming cut 1 base from V and 2 bases from J; bases unmatched to any gene: 2.

The V gene is TRBV5-1, the J gene TRBJ2-2; 13 bases align to TRBD2. CDR1 and CDR2 from the germline V gene are SGHRS and YFSETQ. Germline trimming cut 4 bases from V and 3 bases from J; bases unmatched to any gene: 3. The CDR3 is 16 residues long. The CDR3 DNA reads TGCGCCAGCAGCGCAGGACTAGCGGGGGACACCGGGGAGCTGTTTTTT. Translation gives CASSAGLAGDTGELFF.

V and J are TRBV3-1 (or the pseudogene TRBV3-2) and TRBJ2-5; maybe TRBD1 (6 bases). V lost 0 bases and J lost 4, with 15 bases in between. CDR3 length equals 16 residues. From germline, CDR1 is LGHDT and CDR2 YNNKEL (reference sequence). The CDR3 spells CASSQEGQGPGETQYF. As DNA, the CDR3 is TGTGCCAGCAGCCAAGAAGGTCAGGGGCCGGGAGAGACCCAGTACTTC.

This clone showed up just once. The V and J genes are TRBV10-2 and TRBJ2-1; 15 bases are shared with TRBD2. This CDR3 is built from 18 residues. CDR1 and CDR2 (germline): WSHSY, SAAADI. V trimming: 5 bases; J trimming: 6 bases; junction bases outside the gene matches: 11. CDR3 in amino acids: CASSPLDRTSGGANEQFF. In DNA form, the CDR3 reads TGCGCCAGCAGTCCCCTGGACCGGACTAGCGGGGGGGCCAATGAGCAGTTCTTC.

This clone has just a few counts. The CDR3 reads CATSRDQGYYEQYF. In DNA, the CDR3 is TGTGCCACCAGCAGAGATCAGGGCTACTACGAGCAGTACTTC. This sequence joins TRBV15 and TRBJ2-7; the D gene is possibly TRBD1 (5 bases). The CDR3 totals 14 residues. In germline, CDR1 is LNHNV, CDR2 YYDKDF (reference sequence). V was pared by 0 bases and J by 3 bases, with 9 bases between.

CDR3 in amino acids: CASGPPTGSYNEQFF. The CDR3 coding sequence is TGTGCTAGTGGTCCCCCCACCGGGTCCTACAATGAGCAGTTCTTC. The chain recombines TRBV12-5 with TRBJ2-1, with unresolved D. The CDR3 spans 15 residues. Trimming pared 5 bases from V and 1 base from J, leaving 12 bases between. Germline V CDR1 and CDR2: LGHNT, FRNRAP.

V is TRBV5-1 and J is TRBJ2-1, with a weak D call TRBD2 (7 bases). Germline lookup yields CDR1 SGHRS and CDR2 YFSETQ. The CDR3 covers 13 residues. Deletions cut 2 bases from V and 6 bases from J, with 9 bases between. In DNA, the CDR3 is TGCGCCAGCAGCTTCGGGGGGCCCAATGAGCAGTTCTTC. Residues: CASSFGGPNEQFF.

This clone appeared once. The rearrangement joins TRBV24-1 to TRBJ2-3; the match to TRBD2 covers 12 bases. The germline V gene encodes CDR1 KGHDR and CDR2 SFDVKD. Losses at the gene ends were 4 bases for V and 1 base for J; bases not matched to a gene: 8. The CDR3 is made up of 18 amino acids. The CDR3 reads CATSDLAGGASRTDTQYF. In DNA form, the CDR3 reads TGTGCCACCAGTGACCTAGCGGGGGGGGCCTCGCGCACAGATACGCAGTATTTT.

The chain carries TRBV7-8 and TRBJ1-1; tentatively, D is TRBD1 (5 bases). Per the germline V gene, CDR1 is SGHVS and CDR2 is FQNEAQ. Trimming pared 5 bases from V and 4 bases from J, leaving 17 bases between. This CDR3 is 15 amino acids long. DNA for the CDR3: TGTGCCAGCAGCCCACGGGACTCCAAGGCCACTGAAGCTTTCTTT. Encoded protein: CASSPRDSKATEAFF.

The V and J genes are TRBV6-1 and TRBJ2-5, with TRBD2 as a possible D gene (6 bases). V was cut by 5 bases and J by 1 base, with 11 bases left in between. The germline CDR1 and CDR2 sequences are MNHNS and SASEGT. There are 14 residues in the CDR3. CDR3 coding DNA: TGTGCCAGCAGTTCGGACTATTCCCAAGAGACCCAGTACTTC. Translated, it gives CASSSDYSQETQYF.